This T cell receptor (beta chain) was retrieved from a study of blood T cell repertoires in COVID-19. Study details: Sources were T cells, B-cell-depleted T cells, or PBMCs; the material itself was cDNA or gDNA.

The junction had 10 bases not matched to a gene; V was cut back by 6 bases and J by 4 bases. Germline CDR1 and CDR2: SQVTM and ANQGSEA. The CDR3 spans 15 residues. The method was immunoSEQ multiplex PCR; TCRdb's version includes in-frame clones alone and lacks a portion of them. Counted here are approximately 70,000 clones, roughly nine tenths occurring once; the ten biggest clones make up around 3.5%. The source is a woman between 45 and 60 years old with COVID-19, enrolled during active disease. Material: peripheral blood. This chain uses TRBV29-1 with TRBJ1-1; TRBD1 matches at 11 bases. The CDR3 nucleotides read TGCAGCGTGGCCCGGACAGGGGGCATGGCCACTGAAGCTTTCTTT. This sequence encodes CSVARTGGMATEAFF.